What follows is one T cell receptor (beta chain) and its context. It has no known antigen specificity. Within one base of it there is no much larger clone, and no base qualities were kept. The sample belongs to a study of shared clonotypes between healthy human individuals (dated by TCRdb to the early 2020s). With respect to the entire study: A couple of women and a few men aged 18 to 49 years were included in the cohort. To increase sequencing depth and limit assay-specific biases, different laboratories used diverse techniques to prepare libraries and sequence TCR repertoires. Leukapheresis yielded between about 0.85 and 10 billion PBMCs per donor. For each donor, CD4 naive and CD4 memory were each given three plates, CD8 naive was given two plates, and CD8 memory was given one plate. Blood TCR repertoires of roughly five healthy adults were deeply sequenced to estimate repertoire size and the extent of clonotype sharing between individuals. The research as a whole found: The small number of donors limited the genetic and exposure-history diversity represented. Incomplete sequencing was indicated by rarefaction of sorted-subset datasets, despite the large sequencing depth. When a handful of donors were compared, the shared fraction of clonotypes was about 5.2% for naive CD4, 3% to 4% for naive CD8, 2% to 2.5% for memory CD4, and 0.3% to 0.5% for memory CD8. Naive subsets generally had larger estimated clonotype richness than memory subsets. Compared with non-shared clonotypes, the clonotypes found in all four sorted-subset donors had higher generation probabilities. Sampling was limited to blood, and TCR repertoires in tissue likely differ from TCR repertoires in blood. Pairwise subsampling led to the expectation that sequencing depth would affect the degree of clonotype sharing among donors.

For the CD8 naive samples, CD45RO-negative cells were positively selected for CCR7, yielding a CD45RA+CCR7+ population from which TemRA cells were excluded. Donors were healthy HIV-negative adults with no recently reported acute infections or vaccinations. Only Caucasian adults living in Nashville, Tennessee, USA were represented among the donors. Blood was collected by leukapheresis, and PBMCs were isolated by Ficoll-Histopaque density gradient centrifugation and then cryopreserved in liquid nitrogen vapor phase. Analytical flow cytometry was used to check the purity and quantity of every magnetically sorted T cell population. Genomic DNA was isolated from every sorted fraction and measured by UV absorbance on a Nanodrop 2000c. TCR CDR3 regions were amplified from genomic DNA by multiplex PCR using the deep immunoSEQ assay. For each cell subset, the extracted genomic DNA was distributed evenly across all wells of several immunoSEQ 96-well plates, and each plate served as one replicate. For sorted subsets, around 0.2 ug of genomic DNA, equivalent to 25,000 to 35,000 T cell genomes, went into each replicate PCR. The purified libraries were quantified using a Qubit 3.0 fluorometer, sized with a Bioanalyzer 2100, and then quantified again using the KAPA Library Quantification kit. Every immunoSEQ 96-well plate was sequenced on a dedicated single-read 150-cycle Illumina NextSeq 550 flow cell. On the study's bioinformatics: Because only junctional sequences without quality scores were contained in the immunoSEQ output, filtering matching that applied to full-length reads could not be performed. To assign V/J genes and CDR3, sequences were annotated using PyIR, a Python wrapper for IgBLAST v1.9, with IMGT germline references. Reads with weak V/J assignments (E-value above 1e-6), missing CDR3, stop codons, out-of-frame junctions, or ambiguous translated residues were removed. V3J clonotypes were defined as sequences sharing an identical inferred V gene, J gene, and CDR3 amino acid sequence. The percentage overlap between two repertoires was calculated by dividing the number of shared unique clonotypes by the size of the smaller repertoire. Repertoire richness was assessed with RTK rarefaction, the Chao1 estimator, and Recon v2.1 estimates of unobserved clonotypes. OLGA was used to compute generation probabilities for all TCRbeta clonotypes that the gDNA method yielded from four donors. Imported from immuneACCESS, the table was reduced by TCRdb to in-frame sequences with V and J called. These copies leave out some clones; in studies compared against another copy, an unresolved V gene accounts for under half, and the cause of the remainder is not known. That table gives V, J and clone size, and the DNA gave D and trimming. This sample comprises around 2.1 million clones, more than 85% of them detected only once. The biggest ten clones account for more than 1.5% of the sample.

From the germline V gene (reference sequence), CDR1 is MNHEY and CDR2 is SMNVEV. Inclusive of the bounding cysteine and phenylalanine, the CDR3 is 14 residues long. Of the read, only the CDR3 DNA is kept; its 42 bases are in frame from base 1. Trimming costs V 5 bases and J 0 bases, and their ends lie 8 bases apart. This clonotype originated in a young man in good health. Some clones in this sample may be carry-over from other donors' samples. The rearrangement combines TRBV27 with TRBJ1-3, with no reliable assignment of the D segment. Sample: naive CD8+ T cells from PBMCs. Sample cell subset or site, as interpreted from the label and publication: CD45RA+CCR7+. The CDR3 protein is CASSVRFSGNTIYF. Here is the DNA: TGTGCCAGCAGTGTAAGATTCTCTGGAAACACCATATATTTT.